Listed here are 16 T cell receptor beta chains from one sample, sequenced in a study of cytomegalovirus exposure and HLA in healthy donors. The PCR used 60 Vbeta and 13 Jbeta primers. The repertoire was sequenced with immunoSEQ multiplex PCR; TCRdb's copy has only in-frame clones and lacks some. This table holds about 130,000 clones, 79% found once. The specimen sequenced was PBMCs. These receptors originate from a man aged 40-55 years in good health and CMV-seropositive.

The rearrangement joins TRBV19 to TRBJ1-5; 9 bases line up with TRBD1. Trimming took 10 bases from V and 4 from J; bases not matched to a gene: 8. The CDR3 length is 14 residues. Germline CDR1 and CDR2: LNHDA and SQIVND (reference sequence). The CDR3 loop is CATTKDRGNQPQHF. CDR3 DNA sequence: TGTGCCACCACCAAGGACAGGGGAAATCAGCCCCAGCATTTT.

This clone came up a few times. The J gene is TRBJ1-1, the V gene TRBV5-1, with D perhaps TRBD1 (6 bases). This CDR3 is 14 amino acids long. V was shortened by 5 bases and J by 0 bases, with 11 bases between the two germline ends. Germline V lookup: CDR1 SGHRS, CDR2 YFSETQ. CDR3 amino acids: CASSTDSLNTEAFF. For the CDR3, the DNA is TGCGCCAGCAGTACGGACAGTTTGAACACTGAAGCTTTCTTT.

In the case of this clone: The identical CDR3 is also encoded by other nucleotide sequences in the sample. V is TRBV10-3 and J is TRBJ1-1; D is perhaps TRBD1 (6 bases). This CDR3 region has 14 residues. With 0 bases removed from V and 4 bases from J, the gap between germline ends came to 9 bases. Germline-derived CDR1 and CDR2 are ENHRY and SYGVKD. CDR3 residues: CAISESQGRTEAFF. The CDR3 nucleotides are TGTGCCATCAGTGAGTCGCAGGGGCGCACTGAAGCTTTCTTT.

The V gene is TRBV10-3, the J gene TRBJ2-7; 9 nucleotides agree with TRBD2. This CDR3 is built from 14 residues. V trimming: 6 bases; J trimming: 5 bases; junction bases outside the gene matches: 8. Germline V gene lookup returns CDR1 ENHRY and CDR2 SYGVKD. The CDR3 bases are TGTGCCATCAGGGAGGCGGGAGGGCTCGACGAGCAGTACTTC. As protein: CAIREAGGLDEQYF.

The CDR3 nucleotides read TGCGCCAGCAGCTTGTCGGGACAGGGTGCAGATACGCAGTATTTT. It encodes CASSLSGQGADTQYF. The rearrangement uses TRBV5-1 and TRBJ2-3, with 9 bases identical to TRBD1. Germline values: CDR1 SGHRS, CDR2 YFSETQ. This CDR3 is 15 amino acids long. V lost 1 base to trimming and J lost 4 bases; unmatched junction nucleotides: 4.

V is TRBV27 and J is TRBJ2-5; possible D gene TRBD2, 5 bases. The ends were cut back, 5 bases at V and 5 bases at J, with 18 bases in the middle. CDR3 length: 15 amino acids. Germline CDR1 and CDR2: MNHEY and SMNVEV (reference sequence). CDR3 DNA: TGTGCCAGCAGTGGCGGGCTCCGCGGGTGGGAGACCCAGTACTTC. Protein: CASSGGLRGWETQYF.

The chain combines TRBV6-5 with TRBJ2-1; 11 positions agree with TRBD2. V dropped 2 bases and J dropped 7; count of bases not matched to a gene: 4. This CDR3 is built from 15 residues. CDR1 is MNHEY, CDR2 SVGAGI, per germline. This CDR3 is CASSYVAGGFNEQFF. The CDR3 region has the DNA TGTGCCAGCAGTTACGTAGCGGGAGGGTTTAATGAGCAGTTCTTC.

This chain joins TRBV10-3 and TRBJ1-2; weak D call: TRBD1 (5 bases). CDR1 is ENHRY, CDR2 SYGVKD, per germline. The V gene lost 0 bases and the J gene lost 0 bases, with 11 bases spanning the gap. The CDR3 consists of 16 residues. CDR3: CAISESGSGANYGYTF. The CDR3 region has the DNA TGTGCCATCAGTGAGTCGGGGTCGGGGGCTAACTATGGCTACACCTTC.

The chain joins TRBV7-2 to TRBJ2-1, with 7 bases identical to TRBD1. Germline V gene sequence: CDR1 SGHTA, CDR2 FQGNSA. The CDR3 is made up of 15 amino acids. V gave up 6 bases and J gave up 1 base; unmatched junction bases: 6. CDR3 sequence reads: CASSSGTASYNEQFF. The CDR3 region has the DNA TGTGCCAGCAGTTCCGGGACAGCTTCCTACAATGAGCAGTTCTTC.

The chain joins TRBV14 to TRBJ2-7; 11 bases are shared with TRBD2. The trim removed 4 bases at V and 4 bases at J, leaving 6 bases unmatched. This CDR3 comprises 15 residues. The germline V gene has CDR1 SGHDN and CDR2 FVKESK. The CDR3 DNA is TGTGCCAGCAGCCCGCTAGGGACTAGCGGATACGAGCAGTACTTC. This codes for CASSPLGTSGYEQYF.

The CDR3: CASSPPGGKLFF. As DNA, the CDR3 is TGTGCCAGCTCCCCCCCGGGAGGGAAACTGTTTTTT. The gene calls are TRBV18 and TRBJ1-4, with D uncertain. The germline V gene has CDR1 KGHSH and CDR2 LQKENI. Deletions cut 6 bases from V and 11 bases from J, with 13 bases between. CDR3 size: 12 residues.

This clone has only a few counts. The chain uses TRBV27 and TRBJ2-7; 13 bases fit TRBD2. V gave up 5 bases and J gave up 5 bases; unmatched junction bases: 6. This CDR3 is 15 amino acids long. Germline V lookup: CDR1 MNHEY, CDR2 SMNVEV (reference sequence). DNA for the CDR3: TGTGCCAGCAGTGTAGGACTAGCGGGAGCCAACGAGCAGTACTTC. Translating it yields CASSVGLAGANEQYF.

The V and J genes are TRBV5-4 and TRBJ2-1; 7 positions agree with TRBD2. V shed 4 bases, J shed 5 bases, and the junction held 6 bases outside the gene matches. CDR3 length equals 14 residues. The germline gives CDR1 SGHNT, CDR2 YYREEE (reference sequence). CDR3 coding DNA: TGTGCCAGCAGCCCCGTAGCGGGCAACAATGAGCAGTTCTTC. It is translated as CASSPVAGNNEQFF.

The J gene is TRBJ2-7, the V gene TRBV19; 10 bases match TRBD2. V dropped 6 bases and J dropped 1; count of bases not matched to a gene: 6. Germline V CDR1 and CDR2: LNHDA, SQIVND (reference sequence). The CDR3 loop spans 15 amino acids. The CDR3 region has the DNA TGTGCCAGTAGCTATAGCGGGAGGCCTTCCTACGAGCAGTACTTC. It encodes CASSYSGRPSYEQYF.

This sequence joins TRBV5-1 and TRBJ2-3; possibly TRBD2 for D (5 bases). CDR3 length equals 14 residues. The germline gives CDR1 SGHRS, CDR2 YFSETQ. Trimming cost V 0 bases and J 2 bases, with 7 bases left between them. As DNA, the CDR3 is TGCGCCAGCAGCTTGGCGCTAGCCACAGATACGCAGTATTTT. As protein: CASSLALATDTQYF.

This chain uses TRBV5-5 with TRBJ2-7; maybe TRBD1 (5 bases). The V and J ends lost 4 bases and 2 bases respectively, with 13 bases between them. Germline V gene lookup returns CDR1 SGHKS and CDR2 YYEKEE (reference sequence). The CDR3 covers 14 residues. CDR3 nucleotides: TGTGCCAGCAGCCTACCGACAGTGACCTACGAGCAGTACTTC. This sequence encodes CASSLPTVTYEQYF.